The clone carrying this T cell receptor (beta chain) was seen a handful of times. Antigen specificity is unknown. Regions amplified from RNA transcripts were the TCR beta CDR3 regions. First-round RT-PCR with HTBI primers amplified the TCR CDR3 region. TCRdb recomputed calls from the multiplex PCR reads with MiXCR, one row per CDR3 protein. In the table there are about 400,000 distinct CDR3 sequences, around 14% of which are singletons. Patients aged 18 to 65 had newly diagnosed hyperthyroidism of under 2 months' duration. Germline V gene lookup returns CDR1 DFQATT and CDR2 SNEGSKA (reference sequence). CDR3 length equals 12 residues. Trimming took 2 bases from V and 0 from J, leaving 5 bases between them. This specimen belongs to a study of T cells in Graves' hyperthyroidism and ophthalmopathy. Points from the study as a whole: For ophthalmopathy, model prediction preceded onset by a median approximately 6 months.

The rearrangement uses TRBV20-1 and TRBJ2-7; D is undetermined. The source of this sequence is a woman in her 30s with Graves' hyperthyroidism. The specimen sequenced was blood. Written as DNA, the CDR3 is TGCAGTGCTAGACAGGACTCCTACGAGCAGTACTTC. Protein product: CSARQDSYEQYF.